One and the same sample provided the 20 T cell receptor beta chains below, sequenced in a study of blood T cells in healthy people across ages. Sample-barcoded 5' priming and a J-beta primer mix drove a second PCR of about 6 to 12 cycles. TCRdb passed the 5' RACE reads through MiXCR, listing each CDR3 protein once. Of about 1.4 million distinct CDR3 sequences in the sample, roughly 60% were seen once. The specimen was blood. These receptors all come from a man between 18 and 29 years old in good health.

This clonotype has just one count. CDR3 sequence: CASSPRDKAGRPGELFF. CDR3 in DNA: TGTGCCAGCAGCCCCAGGGATAAGGCAGGGCGGCCCGGGGAGCTGTTTTTT. The chain couples TRBV4-2 to TRBJ2-2; D might be TRBD1 (5 bases). V lost 4 bases and J 6 bases, leaving 21 bases between the germline ends. There are 17 residues in the CDR3. Per germline, CDR1 LGHNA and CDR2 YNFKEQ.

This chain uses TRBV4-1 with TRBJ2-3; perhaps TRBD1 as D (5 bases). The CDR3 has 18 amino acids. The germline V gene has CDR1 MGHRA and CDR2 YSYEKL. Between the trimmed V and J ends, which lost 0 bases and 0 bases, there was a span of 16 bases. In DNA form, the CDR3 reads TGCGCCAGCAGCCAAGATCTGCAGGGTGGAACTAGCACAGATACGCAGTATTTT. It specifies CASSQDLQGGTSTDTQYF.

The CDR3 protein is CASSQSGAITDTQYF. CDR3 DNA: TGCGCCAGCAGCCAGTCTGGGGCGATCACAGATACGCAGTATTTT. J is TRBJ2-3 and V is TRBV4-1; D possibly corresponds to TRBD1 (5 bases). Trimming removed 3 bases from V and 2 bases from J, with 12 bases in between. The germline gives CDR1 MGHRA, CDR2 YSYEKL. The CDR3 consists of 15 residues.

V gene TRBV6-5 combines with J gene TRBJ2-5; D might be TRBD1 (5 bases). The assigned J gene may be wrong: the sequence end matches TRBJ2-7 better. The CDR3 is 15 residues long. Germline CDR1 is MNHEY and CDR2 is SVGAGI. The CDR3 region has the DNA TGTGCCAGCAGTTACACGTCACAAGGGGCCAACGAGCAGTACTTC. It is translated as CASSYTSQGANEQYF.

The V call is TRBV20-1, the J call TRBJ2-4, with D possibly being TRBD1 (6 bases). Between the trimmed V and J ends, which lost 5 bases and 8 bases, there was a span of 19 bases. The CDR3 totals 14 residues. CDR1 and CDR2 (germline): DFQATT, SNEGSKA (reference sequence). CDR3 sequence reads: CSAPRPLGADIQYF. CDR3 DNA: TGCAGTGCTCCTAGACCCCTGGGGGCGGACATTCAGTACTTC.

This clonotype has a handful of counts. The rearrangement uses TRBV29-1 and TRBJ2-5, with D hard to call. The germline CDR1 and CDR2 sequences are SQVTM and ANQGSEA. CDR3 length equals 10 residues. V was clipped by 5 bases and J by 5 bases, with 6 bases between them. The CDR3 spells CSVLRETQYF. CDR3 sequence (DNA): TGCAGCGTTCTCCGGGAGACCCAGTACTTC. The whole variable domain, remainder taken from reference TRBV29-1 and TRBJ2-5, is SAVISQKPSRDICQRGTSLTIQCQVDSQVTMMFWYRQQPGQSLTLIATANQGSEATYESGFVIDKFPISRPNLTFSTLTVSNMSPEDSSIYLCSVLRETQYFGPGTRLLVL.

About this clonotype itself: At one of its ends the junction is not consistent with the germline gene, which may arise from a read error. DNA of the CDR3: TGCAGCACCCGACAGTCCACAGATACGCCGTATTTT. This translates into CSTRQSTDTPYF. The chain is built from TRBV29-1 and TRBJ2-3; weak D call: TRBD1 (5 bases). From germline, CDR1 is SQVTM and CDR2 ANQGSEA. The CDR3 length is 12 residues.

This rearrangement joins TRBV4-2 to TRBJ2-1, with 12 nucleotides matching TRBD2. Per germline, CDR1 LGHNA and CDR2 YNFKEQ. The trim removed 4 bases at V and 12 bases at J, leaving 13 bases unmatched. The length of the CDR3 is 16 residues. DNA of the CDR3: TGTGCCAGCAGCCTCCAGACTAGCGGGGGATCTTCGGGGCAGTTCTTC. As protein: CASSLQTSGGSSGQFF.

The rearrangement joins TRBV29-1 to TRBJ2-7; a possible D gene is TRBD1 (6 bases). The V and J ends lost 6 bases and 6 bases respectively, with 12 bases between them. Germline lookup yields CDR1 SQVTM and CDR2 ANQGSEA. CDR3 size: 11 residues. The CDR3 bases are TGCAGCGTGGCACAGGGTGGCGAGCAGTACTTC. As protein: CSVAQGGEQYF.

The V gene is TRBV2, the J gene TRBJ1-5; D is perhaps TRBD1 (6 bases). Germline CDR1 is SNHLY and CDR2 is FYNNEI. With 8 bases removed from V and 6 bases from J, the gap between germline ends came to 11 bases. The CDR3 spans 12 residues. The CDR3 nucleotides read TGTGCCAGCGCCAGAGGGGGTCAGCCCCAGCATTTT. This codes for CASARGGQPQHF. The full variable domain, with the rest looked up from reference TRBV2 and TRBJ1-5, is EPEVTQTPSHQVTQMGQEVILRCVPISNHLYFYWYRQILGQKVEFLVSFYNNEISEKSEIFDDQFSVERPDGSNFTLKIRSTKLEDSAMYFCASARGGQPQHFGDGTRLSIL.

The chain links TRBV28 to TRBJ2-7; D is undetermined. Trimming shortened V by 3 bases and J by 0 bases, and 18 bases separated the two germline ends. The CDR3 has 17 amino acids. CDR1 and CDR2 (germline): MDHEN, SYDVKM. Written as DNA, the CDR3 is TGTGCCAGCAGTTTGGCCCTCCGAGGCGGCCCCTCCTACGAGCAGTACTTC. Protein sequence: CASSLALRGGPSYEQYF.

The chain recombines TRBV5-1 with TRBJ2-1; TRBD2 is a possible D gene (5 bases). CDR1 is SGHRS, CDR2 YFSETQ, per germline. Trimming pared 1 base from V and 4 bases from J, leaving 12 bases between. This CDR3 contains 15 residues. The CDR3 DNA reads TGCGCCAGCAGCTTGAGAGCGGCCACTTACAATGAGCAGTTCTTC. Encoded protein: CASSLRAATYNEQFF.

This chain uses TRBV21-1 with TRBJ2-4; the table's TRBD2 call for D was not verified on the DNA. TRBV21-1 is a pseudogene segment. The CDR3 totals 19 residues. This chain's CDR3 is CASSPPGTSWSRAKNIQYF. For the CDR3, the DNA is TGTGCCAGCAGCCCCCCCGGGACTAGCTGGTCGAGGGCCAAAAACATTCAGTACTTC.

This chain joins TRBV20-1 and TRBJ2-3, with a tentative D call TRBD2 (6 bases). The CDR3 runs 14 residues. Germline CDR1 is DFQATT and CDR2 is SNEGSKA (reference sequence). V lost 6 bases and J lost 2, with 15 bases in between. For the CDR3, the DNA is TGCAGTGCAGAGGGGACTCCCCTCACAGATACGCAGTATTTT. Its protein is CSAEGTPLTDTQYF.

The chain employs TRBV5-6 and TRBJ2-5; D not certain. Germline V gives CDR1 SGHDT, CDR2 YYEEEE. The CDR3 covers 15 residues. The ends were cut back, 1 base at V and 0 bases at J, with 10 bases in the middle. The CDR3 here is CASSLSPGHQETQYF. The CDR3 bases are TGTGCCAGCAGCTTGAGTCCAGGCCACCAAGAGACCCAGTACTTC.

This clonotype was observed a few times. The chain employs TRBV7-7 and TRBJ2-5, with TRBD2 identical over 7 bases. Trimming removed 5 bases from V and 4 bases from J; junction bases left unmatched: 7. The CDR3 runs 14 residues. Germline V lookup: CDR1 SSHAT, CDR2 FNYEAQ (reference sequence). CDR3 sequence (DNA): TGTGCCAGCAGCCTACGACTAGCCCGAGAGACCCAGTACTTC. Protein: CASSLRLARETQYF.

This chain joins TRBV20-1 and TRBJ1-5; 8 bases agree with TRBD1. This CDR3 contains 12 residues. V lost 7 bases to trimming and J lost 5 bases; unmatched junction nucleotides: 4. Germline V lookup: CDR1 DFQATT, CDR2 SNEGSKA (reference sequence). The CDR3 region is CSGGTGDQPQHF. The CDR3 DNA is TGCAGTGGAGGGACAGGAGATCAGCCCCAGCATTTT.

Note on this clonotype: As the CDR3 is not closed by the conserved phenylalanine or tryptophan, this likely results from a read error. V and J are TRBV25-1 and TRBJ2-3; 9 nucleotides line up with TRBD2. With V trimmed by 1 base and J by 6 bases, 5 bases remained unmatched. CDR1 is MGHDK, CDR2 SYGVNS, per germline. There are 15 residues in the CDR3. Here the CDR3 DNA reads TGTGCCAGCAGTGAATGGCGGGGGGGACCGGATACGCAGTATTCT. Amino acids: CASSEWRGGPDTQYS.

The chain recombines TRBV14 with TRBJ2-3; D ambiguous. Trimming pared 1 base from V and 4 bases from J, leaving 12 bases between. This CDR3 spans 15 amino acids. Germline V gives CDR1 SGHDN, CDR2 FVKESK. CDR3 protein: CASSQAFSWPDTQYF. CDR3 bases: TGTGCCAGCAGCCAAGCGTTTAGTTGGCCAGATACGCAGTATTTT.

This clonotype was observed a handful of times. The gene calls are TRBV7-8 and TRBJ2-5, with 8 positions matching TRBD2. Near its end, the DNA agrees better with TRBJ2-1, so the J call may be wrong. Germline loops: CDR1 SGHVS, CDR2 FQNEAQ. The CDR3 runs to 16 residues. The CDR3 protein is CASSFPTSAHQETQFF. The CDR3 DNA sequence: TGTGCCAGCAGTTTCCCGACTAGCGCCCACCAAGAGACCCAGTTCTTC.